This T cell receptor beta chain originates from a study of blood T cell repertoires in COVID-19. Study at large: COVID-19 samples, acute and convalescent, were from the United States, Italy and Spain.

Germline V gene sequence: CDR1 SGHTA, CDR2 FQGTGA. The CDR3 totals 14 residues. Trimming took 6 bases from V and 4 from J; bases not matched to a gene: 5. This clone was picked up a small number of times. As handled by the study authors: Estimated nucleated cell counts came from reference gene primer amplification. The data were produced by immunoSEQ multiplex PCR, yet TCRdb's version contains in-frame clones alone and is incomplete. The DNA gave D and trimming, while V, J and clone size come from that table. In the table there are about 120,000 clones, about nine tenths of which are singletons. This clonotype was sampled from a human donor in a cohort sampled during active COVID-19. The material sequenced was peripheral blood. The chain has TRBV7-3 and TRBJ1-1; 10 nucleotides align to TRBD1. The CDR3 DNA follows: TGTGCCAGCAGTCGGGACAGGGGTGGCACTGAAGCTTTCTTT. This sequence encodes CASSRDRGGTEAFF.